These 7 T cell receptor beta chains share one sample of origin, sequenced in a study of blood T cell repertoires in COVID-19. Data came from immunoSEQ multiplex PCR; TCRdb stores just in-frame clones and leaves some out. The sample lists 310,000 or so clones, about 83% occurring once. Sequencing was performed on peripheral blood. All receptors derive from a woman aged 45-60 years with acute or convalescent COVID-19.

The CDR3 is CASSQVTGKDSPLHF. Here the CDR3 DNA reads TGTGCCAGCAGCCAAGTAACGGGGAAGGATTCACCCCTCCACTTT. V and J are TRBV3-1 (or the pseudogene TRBV3-2) and TRBJ1-6; D call uncertain. The CDR3 extends over 15 amino acids. Trimming cost V 1 base and J 8 bases, with 12 bases left between them. Per the germline V gene, CDR1 is LGHDT and CDR2 is YNNKEL (reference sequence).

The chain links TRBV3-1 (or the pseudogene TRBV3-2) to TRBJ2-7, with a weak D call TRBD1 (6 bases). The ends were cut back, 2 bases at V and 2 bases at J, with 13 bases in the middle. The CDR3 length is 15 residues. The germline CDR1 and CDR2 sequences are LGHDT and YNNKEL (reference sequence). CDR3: CASSQTRGAAYEQYF. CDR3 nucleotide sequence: TGTGCCAGCAGCCAAACCAGGGGCGCTGCCTACGAGCAGTACTTC.

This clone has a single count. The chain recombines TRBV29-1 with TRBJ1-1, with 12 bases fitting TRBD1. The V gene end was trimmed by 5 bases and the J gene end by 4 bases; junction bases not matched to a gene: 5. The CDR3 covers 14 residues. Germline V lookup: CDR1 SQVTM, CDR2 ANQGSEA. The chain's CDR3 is CSVWDRGRTTEAFF. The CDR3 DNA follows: TGCAGCGTTTGGGACAGGGGGCGGACCACTGAAGCTTTCTTT.

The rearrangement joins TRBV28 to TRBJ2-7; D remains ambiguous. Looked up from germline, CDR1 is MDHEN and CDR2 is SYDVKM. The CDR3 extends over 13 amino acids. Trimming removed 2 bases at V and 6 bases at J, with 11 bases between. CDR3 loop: CASSLGTPGEQYF. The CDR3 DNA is TGTGCCAGCAGTTTAGGTACGCCGGGCGAGCAGTACTTC.

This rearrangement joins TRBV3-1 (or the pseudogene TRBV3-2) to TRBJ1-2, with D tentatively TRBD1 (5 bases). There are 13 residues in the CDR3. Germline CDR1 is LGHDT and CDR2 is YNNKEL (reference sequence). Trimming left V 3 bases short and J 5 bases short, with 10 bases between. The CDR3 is CASSHARAYGYTF. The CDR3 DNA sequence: TGTGCCAGCAGCCACGCCAGGGCGTATGGCTACACCTTC.

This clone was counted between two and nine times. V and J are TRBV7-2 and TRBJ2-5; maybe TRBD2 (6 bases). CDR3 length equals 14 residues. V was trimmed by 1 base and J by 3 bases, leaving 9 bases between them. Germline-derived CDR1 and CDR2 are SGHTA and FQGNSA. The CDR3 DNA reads TGTGCCAGCAGCTTAGTTACGGGAGAAGAGACCCAGTACTTC. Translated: CASSLVTGEETQYF.

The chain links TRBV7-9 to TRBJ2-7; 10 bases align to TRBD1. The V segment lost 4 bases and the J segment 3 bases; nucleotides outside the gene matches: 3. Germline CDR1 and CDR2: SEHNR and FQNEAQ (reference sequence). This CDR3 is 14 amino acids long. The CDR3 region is CASSYRTGGYEQYF. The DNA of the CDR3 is TGTGCCAGCAGCTACCGGACAGGGGGCTACGAGCAGTACTTC.